The following is a TCR beta chain sequence with its context. Its target is unknown. This entry comes from a study of T cell responses to AZD1222 COVID-19 vaccine. Study-level results: At baseline, seropositivity was found in only a handful of AZD1222 recipients. Vaccine-associated CD4 TCRs spanned spike, dominant at 160-218 and 743-854. Nearly half of spike-specific TCRs reportedly go after variant regions that carry no mutations.

Repertoires were generated with immunoSEQ multiplex PCR, while TCRdb's copy carries only in-frame clones and drops some. The table has some 140,000 clones, 85% to 95% seen once; the top ten hold roughly 2.8%. Germline V gene data show CDR1 as SGDLS and CDR2 as YYNGEE. The V and J ends lost 2 bases and 5 bases respectively, with 13 bases between them. The CDR3 sequence is 14 residues long. The sample here was peripheral blood, taken on day 0 of AZD1222 vaccination. The V and J genes are TRBV9 and TRBJ2-5; D is unclear. This receptor was obtained from an adult in good health. The CDR3: CASSVSAGLETQYF. The CDR3 nucleotides are TGTGCCAGCAGCGTTTCGGCAGGTCTGGAGACCCAGTACTTC.